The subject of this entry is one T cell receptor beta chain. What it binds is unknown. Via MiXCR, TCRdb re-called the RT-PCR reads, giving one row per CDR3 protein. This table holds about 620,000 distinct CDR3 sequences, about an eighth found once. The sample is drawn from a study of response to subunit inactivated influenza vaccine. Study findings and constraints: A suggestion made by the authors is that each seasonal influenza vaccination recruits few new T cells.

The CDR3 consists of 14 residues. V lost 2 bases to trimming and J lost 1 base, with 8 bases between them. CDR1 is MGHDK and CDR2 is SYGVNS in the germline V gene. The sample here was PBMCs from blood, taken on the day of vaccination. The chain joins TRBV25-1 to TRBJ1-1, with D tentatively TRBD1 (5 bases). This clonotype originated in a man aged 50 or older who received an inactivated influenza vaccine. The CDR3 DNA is TGTGCCAGCAGTGAAAGGACAAGGAACACTGAAGCTTTCTTT. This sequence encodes CASSERTRNTEAFF.